This entry lists 13 T cell receptor beta chains sequenced from one sample in a study of blood T cell repertoires in COVID-19. Generated by immunoSEQ multiplex PCR, the TCRdb table keeps only in-frame clones and is missing some. This sample has more than 200,000 clones, with roughly 80% found just once. The sequencing input was peripheral blood. These receptors were taken from an elderly woman with COVID-19, enrolled during active disease.

The genes are TRBV6-5 and TRBJ1-2; D perhaps matches TRBD1 (6 bases). From germline, CDR1 is MNHEY and CDR2 SVGAGI. This CDR3 is 15 amino acids long. The ends were cut back, 5 bases at V and 2 bases at J, with 15 bases in the middle. The CDR3 DNA reads as TGTGCCAGCAGTCTCAGTGTAGGGGGAAACTATGGCTACACCTTC. This encodes CASSLSVGGNYGYTF.

This chain joins TRBV30 and TRBJ1-2; D unresolved. This CDR3 comprises 13 residues. From germline, CDR1 is GTSNPN and CDR2 SVGIG (reference sequence). V gave up 2 bases and J gave up 4 bases, with 11 bases separating them. CDR3 protein: CAWSPNQIYGYTF. CDR3 DNA sequence: TGTGCCTGGAGTCCAAACCAGATCTATGGCTACACCTTC.

The chain uses TRBV7-8 and TRBJ2-5, with 12 positions matching TRBD1. CDR1 is SGHVS and CDR2 is FQNEAQ in the germline V gene. J gave up 5 bases and V 3 bases, and 7 bases lay outside the gene matches. The CDR3 has 16 residues. Written as DNA, the CDR3 is TGTGCCAGCAGCTTCCAGGGACAGGGGGCAGAGGAGACCCAGTACTTC. Amino acids: CASSFQGQGAEETQYF.

The chain combines TRBV7-9 with TRBJ1-5; D is unresolved. This CDR3 region has 13 residues. Germline CDR1 SEHNR, CDR2 FQNEAQ (reference sequence). Trimming pared 1 base from V and 3 bases from J, leaving 4 bases between. CDR3 sequence (DNA): TGTGCCAGCAGCTTAGTAGACAATCAGCCCCAGCATTTT. Its protein product is CASSLVDNQPQHF.

The genes are TRBV27 and TRBJ2-7, with 9 bases identical to TRBD2. V trimming: 9 bases; J trimming: 1 base; junction bases outside the gene matches: 10. Per germline, CDR1 MNHEY and CDR2 SMNVEV (reference sequence). The CDR3 runs to 15 residues. In nucleotides, the CDR3 is TGTGCCAGTCATTCGGGGGGACTAGCATCCTACGAGCAGTACTTC. Translation: CASHSGGLASYEQYF.

This rearrangement joins TRBV6-2 or TRBV6-3 to TRBJ1-1, with D possibly matching TRBD1 (6 bases). With 0 bases removed from V and 8 bases from J, the gap between germline ends came to 10 bases. The CDR3 length is 13 residues. The V gene's germline CDR1 is MNHEY and CDR2 SVGEGT. The CDR3 region is CASSYSKGTEAFF. For the CDR3, the DNA is TGTGCCAGCAGTTACTCGAAGGGGACAGAAGCTTTCTTT.

V usage is TRBV6-1 and J usage is TRBJ1-2; TRBD1 aligns across 8 bases. The germline V gene encodes CDR1 MNHNS and CDR2 SASEGT. The V segment lost 4 bases and the J segment 0 bases; nucleotides outside the gene matches: 19. This CDR3 is built from 20 residues. The CDR3 sequence: CASSAVDPDRGASSNYGYTF. CDR3 DNA sequence: TGTGCCAGCAGTGCGGTCGACCCTGACAGGGGCGCCTCATCTAACTATGGCTACACCTTC.

This chain uses TRBV19 with TRBJ1-5, with 9 bases identical to TRBD1. The V gene's germline CDR1 is LNHDA and CDR2 SQIVND (reference sequence). The trim removed 5 bases at V and 9 bases at J, leaving 8 bases unmatched. The CDR3 length is 14 residues. In nucleotides, the CDR3 is TGTGCCAGTAGTGCCGGACAGGGGATCGGGCCCCAGCATTTT. It specifies CASSAGQGIGPQHF.

This clone turned up a few times. This chain connects TRBV28 to TRBJ2-1; 7 nucleotides align to TRBD2. This CDR3 has 12 amino acids. From germline, CDR1 is MDHEN and CDR2 SYDVKM. J gave up 15 bases and V 6 bases, and 11 bases lay outside the gene matches. In DNA, the CDR3 is TGTGCCAGCAGAGGGGTACGGGACTACTTGTTCTTC. Its protein product is CASRGVRDYLFF.

Only a few counts were recorded for this clone. The genes are TRBV28 and TRBJ2-7, with a possible D match to TRBD1 (6 bases). Looked up from germline, CDR1 is MDHEN and CDR2 is SYDVKM. V dropped 7 bases and J dropped 6 bases, with 19 bases sitting between them. There are 14 residues in the CDR3. The CDR3 DNA sequence: TGTGCCAGCACCCCTTCAAACAGGGTTCCCGAGCAGTACTTC. Amino acids: CASTPSNRVPEQYF. Based on the CDR3 plus reference TRBV28 and TRBJ2-7, the full variable domain is DVKVTQSSRYLVKRTGEKVFLECVQDMDHENMFWYRQDPGLGLRLIYFSYDVKMKEKGDIPEGYSVSREKKERFSLILESASTNQTSMYLCASTPSNRVPEQYFGPGTRLTVT.

V gene TRBV5-4 combines with J gene TRBJ1-6, with D possibly being TRBD1 (5 bases). Germline assignment: CDR1 SGHNT and CDR2 YYREEE (reference sequence). The CDR3 spans 15 residues. With 4 bases removed from V and 8 bases from J, the gap between germline ends came to 16 bases. The CDR3, as DNA: TGTGCCAGCAGCACTGCCAAGTTAGGGGATTCACCCCTCCACTTT. Protein sequence: CASSTAKLGDSPLHF.

This clone has a single count. This sequence joins TRBV7-3 and TRBJ2-1, with D perhaps TRBD2 (6 bases). The length of the CDR3 is 16 residues. V shed 2 bases and J shed 4 bases, with 15 bases lying between them. Germline values: CDR1 SGHTA, CDR2 FQGTGA. DNA for the CDR3: TGTGCCAGCAGCTTATTTGGGAGGACGGGGTACAATGAGCAGTTCTTC. Translating it yields CASSLFGRTGYNEQFF.

V is TRBV5-4 and J is TRBJ2-5; 15 bases are a match to TRBD2. The CDR3 contains 18 residues. Trimming at V came to 3 bases and at J to 7 bases, leaving 13 bases not matched to a gene. Germline assignment: CDR1 SGHNT and CDR2 YYREEE (reference sequence). The CDR3, as DNA: TGTGCCAGCAGCTCCGTTCAGGGACTAGCGGGAGGTTCGGGGACCCAGTACTTC. Translated, it gives CASSSVQGLAGGSGTQYF.